Presented here are 5 T cell receptor beta chains from one specimen sequenced in a study of blood T cell repertoires in COVID-19. This table comes from immunoSEQ multiplex PCR, and its TCRdb copy is limited to in-frame clones, with some not included. The sample lists about 160,000 clones, roughly 89% occurring once. Sequenced material: peripheral blood. These receptors all come from a woman aged 65 to 85 with COVID-19, enrolled during active disease.

The rearrangement links TRBV18 to TRBJ1-4; D not resolved. This CDR3 has 14 amino acids. The germline V gene encodes CDR1 KGHSH and CDR2 LQKENI. Between the trimmed V and J ends, which lost 5 bases and 0 bases, there was a span of 7 bases. CDR3 in DNA: TGTGCCAGCTCAGCAGTAACAACTAATGAAAAACTGTTTTTT. Translating it yields CASSAVTTNEKLFF.

The V gene is TRBV5-1, the J gene TRBJ1-2; possible D gene TRBD1, 6 bases. V was shortened by 4 bases and J by 4 bases, with 11 bases between the two germline ends. CDR3 length equals 13 residues. Germline assignment: CDR1 SGHRS and CDR2 YFSETQ. The chain's CDR3 is CASSRDTFYGYTF. The DNA of the CDR3 is TGCGCCAGCAGCCGGGACACCTTCTATGGCTACACCTTC.

The chain couples TRBV3-1 (or the pseudogene TRBV3-2) to TRBJ1-1; D might be TRBD1 (6 bases). This CDR3 contains 12 residues. V shed 4 bases and J shed 11 bases, with 14 bases lying between them. Germline V gene data show CDR1 as LGHDT and CDR2 as YNNKEL (reference sequence). The CDR3 protein is CASSPGDKAAFF. DNA for the CDR3: TGTGCCAGCAGCCCCGGGGACAAAGCCGCTTTCTTT.

The V and J genes are TRBV27 and TRBJ2-1, with 10 bases that match TRBD2. The CDR3 spans 19 residues. Trimming took 4 bases from V and 7 from J; bases not matched to a gene: 19. From germline, CDR1 is MNHEY and CDR2 SMNVEV (reference sequence). The CDR3 region is CASSSYLLQRGGHVNEQFF. Written as DNA, the CDR3 is TGTGCCAGCAGTTCCTACCTCCTCCAGCGGGGGGGCCATGTAAATGAGCAGTTCTTC.

V usage is TRBV5-1 and J usage is TRBJ2-7; 8 nucleotides align to TRBD1. Per germline, CDR1 SGHRS and CDR2 YFSETQ. Trimming at V came to 3 bases and at J to 0 bases, leaving 11 bases not matched to a gene. The CDR3 extends over 17 amino acids. As DNA, the CDR3 is TGCGCCAGCAGCTGGACCCCACAGGGGGTGGACTCCTACGAGCAGTACTTC. Translation gives CASSWTPQGVDSYEQYF.